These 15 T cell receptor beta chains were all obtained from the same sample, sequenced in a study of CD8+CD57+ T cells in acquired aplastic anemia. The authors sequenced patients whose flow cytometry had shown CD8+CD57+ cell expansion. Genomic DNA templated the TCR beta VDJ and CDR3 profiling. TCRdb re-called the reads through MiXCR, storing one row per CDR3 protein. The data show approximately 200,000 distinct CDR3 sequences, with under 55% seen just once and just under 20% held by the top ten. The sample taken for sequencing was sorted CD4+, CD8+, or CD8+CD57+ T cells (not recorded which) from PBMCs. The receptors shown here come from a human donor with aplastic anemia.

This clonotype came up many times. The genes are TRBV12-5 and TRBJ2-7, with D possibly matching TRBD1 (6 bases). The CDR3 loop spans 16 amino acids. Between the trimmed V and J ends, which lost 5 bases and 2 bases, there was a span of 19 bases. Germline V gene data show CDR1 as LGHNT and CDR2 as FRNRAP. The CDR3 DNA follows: TGTGCTAGTGGTCCGTACTCTGGACAGCGAGCCTACGAGCAGTACTTC. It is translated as CASGPYSGQRAYEQYF.

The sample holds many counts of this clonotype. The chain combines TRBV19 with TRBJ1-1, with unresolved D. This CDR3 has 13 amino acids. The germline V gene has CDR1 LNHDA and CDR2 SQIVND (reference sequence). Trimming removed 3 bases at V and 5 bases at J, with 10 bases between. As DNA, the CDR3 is TGTGCCAGTAGTATTTCGACGGAGACTGAAGCTTTCTTT. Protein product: CASSISTETEAFF.

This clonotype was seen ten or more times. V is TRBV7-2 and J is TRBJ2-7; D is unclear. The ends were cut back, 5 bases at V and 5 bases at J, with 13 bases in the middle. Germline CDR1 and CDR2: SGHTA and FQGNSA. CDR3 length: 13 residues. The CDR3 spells CASSPQPVDEQYF. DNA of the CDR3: TGTGCCAGCAGCCCCCAGCCAGTCGACGAGCAGTACTTC.

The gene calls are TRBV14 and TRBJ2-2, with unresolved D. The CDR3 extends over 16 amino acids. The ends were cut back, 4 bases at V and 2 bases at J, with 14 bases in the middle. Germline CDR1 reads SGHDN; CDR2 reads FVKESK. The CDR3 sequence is CASSPLPLINTGELFF. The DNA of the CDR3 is TGTGCCAGCAGCCCACTACCACTTATTAACACCGGGGAGCTGTTTTTT.

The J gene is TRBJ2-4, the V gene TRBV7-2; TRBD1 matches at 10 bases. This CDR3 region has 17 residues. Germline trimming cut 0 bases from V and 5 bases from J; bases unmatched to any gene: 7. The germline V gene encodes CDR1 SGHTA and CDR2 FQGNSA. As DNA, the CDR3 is TGTGCCAGCAGCTTAGCTCCGGGACAGGGGTCCCAAAACATTCAGTACTTC. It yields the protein CASSLAPGQGSQNIQYF.

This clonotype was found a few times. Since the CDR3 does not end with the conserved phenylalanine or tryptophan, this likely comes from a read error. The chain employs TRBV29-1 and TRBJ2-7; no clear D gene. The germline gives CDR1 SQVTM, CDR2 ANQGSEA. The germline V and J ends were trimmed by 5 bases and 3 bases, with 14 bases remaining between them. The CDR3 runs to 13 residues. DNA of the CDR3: TGCAGCGTTCTCCTCCCTACGAGCTACGAGCAGTACCTC. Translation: CSVLLPTSYEQYL.

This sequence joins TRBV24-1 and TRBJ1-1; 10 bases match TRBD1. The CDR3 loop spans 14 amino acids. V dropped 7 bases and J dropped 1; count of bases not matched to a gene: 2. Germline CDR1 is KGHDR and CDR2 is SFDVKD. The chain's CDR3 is CATRGTGANTEAFF. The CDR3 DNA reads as TGTGCCACCAGAGGGACAGGGGCGAACACTGAAGCTTTCTTT.

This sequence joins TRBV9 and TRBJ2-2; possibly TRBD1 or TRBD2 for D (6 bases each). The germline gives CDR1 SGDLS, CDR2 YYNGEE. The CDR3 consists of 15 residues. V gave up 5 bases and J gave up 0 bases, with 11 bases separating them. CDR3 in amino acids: CASSYGGPNTGELFF. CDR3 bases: TGTGCCAGCAGTTACGGGGGCCCGAACACCGGGGAGCTGTTTTTT.

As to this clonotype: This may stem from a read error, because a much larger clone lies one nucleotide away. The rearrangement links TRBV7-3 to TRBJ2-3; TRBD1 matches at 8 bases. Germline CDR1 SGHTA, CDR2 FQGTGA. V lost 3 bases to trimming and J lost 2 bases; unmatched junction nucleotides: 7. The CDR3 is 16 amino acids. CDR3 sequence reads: CASSFVTGGPTDTQYF. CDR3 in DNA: TGTGCCAGCAGCTTTGTCACAGGGGGGCCCACAGATACGCAGTATTTT.

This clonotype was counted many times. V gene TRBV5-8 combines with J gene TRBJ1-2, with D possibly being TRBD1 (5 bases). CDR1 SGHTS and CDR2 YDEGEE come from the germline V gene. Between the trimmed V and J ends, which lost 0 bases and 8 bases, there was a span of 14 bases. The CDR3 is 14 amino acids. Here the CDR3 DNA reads TGTGCCAGCAGCTTGGGGGGGAAAGGGGTAGGCTACACCTTC. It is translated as CASSLGGKGVGYTF.

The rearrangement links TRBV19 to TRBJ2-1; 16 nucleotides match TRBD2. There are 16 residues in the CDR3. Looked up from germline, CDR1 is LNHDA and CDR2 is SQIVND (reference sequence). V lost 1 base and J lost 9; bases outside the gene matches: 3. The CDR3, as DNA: TGTGCCAGTAGTATAGTAGGGACTAGCGGGGGGGGTGAGCAGTTCTTC. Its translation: CASSIVGTSGGGEQFF.

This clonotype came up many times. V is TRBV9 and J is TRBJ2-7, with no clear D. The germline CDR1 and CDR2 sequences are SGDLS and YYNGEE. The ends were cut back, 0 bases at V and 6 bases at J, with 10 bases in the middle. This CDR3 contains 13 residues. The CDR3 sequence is CASSVESRSEQYF. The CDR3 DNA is TGTGCCAGCAGCGTAGAGTCTCGTAGCGAGCAGTACTTC. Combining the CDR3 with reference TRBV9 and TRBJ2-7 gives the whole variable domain DSGVTQTPKHLITATGQRVTLRCSPRSGDLSVYWYQQSLDQGLQFLIQYYNGEERAKGNILERFSAQQFPDLHSELNLSSLELGDSALYFCASSVESRSEQYFGPGTRLTVT.

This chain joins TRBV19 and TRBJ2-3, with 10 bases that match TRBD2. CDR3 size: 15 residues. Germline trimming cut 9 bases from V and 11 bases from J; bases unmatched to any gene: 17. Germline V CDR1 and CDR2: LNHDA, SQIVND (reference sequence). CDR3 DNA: TGTGCCAGCAGCCCCCGGACTAGCGGAGCCGGTGAGCAGTATTTT. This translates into CASSPRTSGAGEQYF.

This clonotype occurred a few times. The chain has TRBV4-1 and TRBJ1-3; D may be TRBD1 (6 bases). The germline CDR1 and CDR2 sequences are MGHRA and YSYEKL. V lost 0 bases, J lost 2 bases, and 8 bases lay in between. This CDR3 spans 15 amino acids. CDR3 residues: CASSQEGQTGNTIYF. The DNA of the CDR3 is TGCGCCAGCAGCCAAGAAGGACAGACTGGAAACACCATATATTTT.

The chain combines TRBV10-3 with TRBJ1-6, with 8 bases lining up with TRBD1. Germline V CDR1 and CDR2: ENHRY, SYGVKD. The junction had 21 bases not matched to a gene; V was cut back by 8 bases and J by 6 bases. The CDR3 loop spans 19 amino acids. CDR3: CAIPSISPPGTGLNSPLHF. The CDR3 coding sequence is TGTGCCATCCCGTCTATTTCCCCACCCGGGACAGGCCTTAATTCACCCCTCCACTTT.